Each of the 14 T cell receptor beta chains below was sequenced from the same sample in a study of graft-versus-host responses after intestinal transplantation. Assay used: immunoSEQ multiplex PCR; TCRdb lists only in-frame clones, some missing. The sample records roughly 12,000 clones, around 83% being singletons. The sequencing used PBMCs, collected around 500 days after intestinal transplant. The receptors come from a human patient who received an intestinal transplant, so some T cells may come from the graft donor.

The chain uses TRBV6-4 and TRBJ2-7; 12 bases map to TRBD2. From germline, CDR1 is MRHNA and CDR2 SNTAGT. This CDR3 contains 15 residues. With 4 bases clipped from V and 0 bases from J, the junction kept 1 base outside the gene matches. CDR3 DNA sequence: TGTGCCAGCAGTGCGGGACTAGCGGGCTCCTACGAGCAGTACTTC. This translates into CASSAGLAGSYEQYF.

J is TRBJ2-3 and V is TRBV2; TRBD2 is a possible D gene (5 bases). From germline, CDR1 is SNHLY and CDR2 FYNNEI. The CDR3 is 10 amino acids. Deletions cut 8 bases from V and 8 bases from J, with 8 bases between. CDR3 DNA: TGTGCCAGCTCGGCGGGTACGCAGTATTTT. Protein: CASSAGTQYF.

This clone was detected only a few times. The V gene is TRBV6-5, the J gene TRBJ1-1; D unresolved. Trimming took 5 bases from V and 0 from J, leaving 7 bases between them. Germline V lookup: CDR1 MNHEY, CDR2 SVGAGI. The length of the CDR3 is 13 residues. For the CDR3, the DNA is TGTGCCAGCAGTGAACGAATGAACACTGAAGCTTTCTTT. This sequence encodes CASSERMNTEAFF.

The chain combines TRBV28 with TRBJ1-4; D ambiguous. The length of the CDR3 is 12 residues. Trimming took off 5 bases at V and 7 bases at J, with 8 bases between the two ends. The V gene's germline CDR1 is MDHEN and CDR2 SYDVKM. CDR3 amino acids: CASSTTGEKLFF. The CDR3 DNA reads TGTGCCAGCAGTACGACGGGTGAAAAACTGTTTTTT.

The chain joins TRBV28 to TRBJ1-5; TRBD1 might be the D (5 bases). V was cut by 3 bases and J by 6 bases, with 15 bases left in between. The CDR3 length is 15 residues. CDR1 and CDR2 (germline): MDHEN, SYDVKM. The CDR3 spells CASSFPGRVFQPQHF. CDR3 coding DNA: TGTGCCAGCAGTTTCCCCGGCAGGGTCTTTCAGCCCCAGCATTTT.

This clone was seen once. The chain has TRBV11-3 and TRBJ1-1, with D possibly being TRBD1 (6 bases). The CDR3 is 13 amino acids. The V gene lost 2 bases and the J gene lost 5 bases, with 9 bases spanning the gap. CDR1 is SGHNT and CDR2 is YENEEA in the germline V gene. DNA for the CDR3: TGTGCCAGCAGCTTAAATAGGGGGACTGAAGCTTTCTTT. Its protein is CASSLNRGTEAFF.

The chain is built from TRBV5-1 and TRBJ2-1; D call uncertain. Trimming took 4 bases from V and 6 from J, leaving 5 bases between them. Per germline, CDR1 SGHRS and CDR2 YFSETQ. The CDR3 loop spans 11 amino acids. CDR3 coding DNA: TGCGCCAGCAGCACCTTCAATGAGCAGTTCTTC. Amino acids: CASSTFNEQFF.

This sequence joins TRBV10-1 and TRBJ2-3, with 7 bases identical to TRBD2. This CDR3 comprises 16 residues. Per germline, CDR1 WNHNN and CDR2 SYGVQD (reference sequence). J lost 0 bases, V lost 4 bases, and 7 bases had no gene match. In DNA form, the CDR3 reads TGCGCCAGCAGTGCAGCTAGCGGCACTAGCACAGATACGCAGTATTTT. Its translation: CASSAASGTSTDTQYF.

The DNA of the CDR3 is TGTGCCAGCTCACCACGCGCGGATGCGGGATCCTACGAGCAGTACTTC. Residues: CASSPRADAGSYEQYF. The gene calls are TRBV18 and TRBJ2-7; D might be TRBD2 (6 bases). Germline V gives CDR1 KGHSH, CDR2 LQKENI. The germline V and J ends were trimmed by 1 base and 1 base, with 14 bases remaining between them. The CDR3 extends over 16 amino acids.

The rearrangement joins TRBV27 to TRBJ2-1; 8 bases fit TRBD2. After removal of 6 bases from V and 4 bases from J, the junction contained 11 bases not matched to a gene. This CDR3 contains 16 residues. Germline V CDR1 and CDR2: MNHEY, SMNVEV (reference sequence). The CDR3 nucleotides read TGTGCCAGCAGGATTTCGGGACTAGGGTCTTACAATGAGCAGTTCTTC. This encodes CASRISGLGSYNEQFF.

The genes are TRBV4-2 and TRBJ2-1; TRBD2 matches 11 bases. With V trimmed by 3 bases and J by 4 bases, 2 bases remained unmatched. Germline V gene lookup returns CDR1 LGHNA and CDR2 YNFKEQ. The CDR3 is 15 amino acids. The CDR3 here is CASSQGLADYNEQFF. CDR3 in DNA: TGTGCCAGCAGCCAGGGACTAGCGGATTACAATGAGCAGTTCTTC.

The chain uses TRBV18 and TRBJ2-4; possible D gene TRBD2, 7 bases. Germline CDR1 KGHSH, CDR2 LQKENI. The V gene lost 0 bases and the J gene lost 4 bases, with 16 bases spanning the gap. There are 17 residues in the CDR3. CDR3 in DNA: TGTGCCAGCTCACCACCCAACCACAGGGAGGGGAAAAACATTCAGTACTTC. Translation: CASSPPNHREGKNIQYF.

This clone is a singleton in its sample. The chain recombines TRBV7-2 with TRBJ2-7; 8 bases map to TRBD1. This CDR3 comprises 15 residues. CDR1 is SGHTA and CDR2 is FQGNSA in the germline V gene. The V gene end was trimmed by 3 bases and the J gene end by 3 bases; junction bases not matched to a gene: 7. The CDR3 nucleotides read TGTGCCAGCAGCTTTTTCCCCGGGACAGGCTACGAGCAGTACTTC. This sequence encodes CASSFFPGTGYEQYF. The full variable domain, in which reference TRBV7-2 and TRBJ2-7 provide the parts outside the CDR3, is GAGVSQSPSNKVTEKGKDVELRCDPISGHTALYWYRQSLGQGLEFLIYFQGNSAPDKSGLPSDRFSAERTGGSVSTLTIQRTQQEDSAVYLCASSFFPGTGYEQYFGPGTRLTVT.

This chain uses TRBV18 with TRBJ1-5; D not certain. This CDR3 region has 14 residues. Germline V CDR1 and CDR2: KGHSH, LQKENI. The ends were cut back, 3 bases at V and 2 bases at J, with 8 bases in the middle. The CDR3 DNA reads as TGTGCCAGCTCACCGGACGGACGCAATCAGCCCCAGCATTTT. Translation: CASSPDGRNQPQHF.